The 5 T cell receptor beta chains reported below all come from one sample, sequenced in a study of blood T cell repertoires in COVID-19. Sequencing used immunoSEQ multiplex PCR; TCRdb keeps in-frame clones, though not all of them. The repertoire consists of 300,000 to 400,000 clones, with more than 75% occurring once and the leading ten covering about 0.89%. Sequencing was carried out using PBMCs or T cells enriched from blood (not recorded which). These receptors all come from a woman in her twenties or thirties with acute COVID-19.

This clone came up once. The chain has TRBV24-1 and TRBJ1-5; tentative D call: TRBD1 (5 bases). The V end lost 3 bases, the J end lost 2 bases, and 10 bases lay between the germline ends. The length of the CDR3 is 15 residues. Germline CDR1 reads KGHDR; CDR2 reads SFDVKD. CDR3: CATSDGGFGNQPQHF. CDR3 in DNA: TGTGCCACCAGTGATGGGGGGTTCGGCAATCAGCCCCAGCATTTT.

The chain carries TRBV5-1 and TRBJ2-1; D might be TRBD2 (6 bases). The V gene lost 4 bases and the J gene lost 9 bases, with 23 bases spanning the gap. CDR3 size: 16 residues. CDR1 SGHRS and CDR2 YFSETQ come from the germline V gene. CDR3 nucleotides: TGCGCCAGCAGCCCACTAACTGGAGGGGTTTATGTTGAGCAGTTCTTC. It is translated as CASSPLTGGVYVEQFF.

This clone has just one count. CDR3: CATSRDRGTGDPHVYEQYF. CDR3 in DNA: TGTGCCACCAGCAGAGATAGGGGGACAGGGGATCCCCACGTCTACGAGCAGTACTTC. The chain recombines TRBV15 with TRBJ2-7; 10 positions agree with TRBD1. V shed 0 bases and J 3 bases; nucleotides not matched to a gene: 14. Germline V gene data show CDR1 as LNHNV and CDR2 as YYDKDF (reference sequence). There are 19 residues in the CDR3. Full variable domain (missing parts from reference TRBV15 and TRBJ2-7): DAMVIQNPRYQVTQFGKPVTLSCSQTLNHNVMYWYQQKSSQAPKLLFHYYDKDFNNEADTPDNFQSRRPNTSFCFLDIRSPGLGDTAMYLCATSRDRGTGDPHVYEQYFGPGTRLTVT.

The chain has TRBV6-5 and TRBJ2-1, with 7 bases matching TRBD1. V shed 6 bases, J shed 0 bases, and the junction held 2 bases outside the gene matches. CDR1 and CDR2 from the germline V gene are MNHEY and SVGAGI. The CDR3 extends over 14 amino acids. The CDR3 DNA reads as TGTGCCAGCAGGAGACAGGGCTCCTACAATGAGCAGTTCTTC. Its protein product is CASRRQGSYNEQFF.

The V gene is TRBV19, the J gene TRBJ2-5, with TRBD1 matching over 8 bases. Germline trimming cut 4 bases from V and 2 bases from J; bases unmatched to any gene: 6. The CDR3 sequence is 15 residues long. Germline V gives CDR1 LNHDA, CDR2 SQIVND (reference sequence). The CDR3 here is CASSTGQGPQETQYF. In DNA, the CDR3 is TGTGCCAGTAGTACCGGACAGGGCCCTCAAGAGACCCAGTACTTC.